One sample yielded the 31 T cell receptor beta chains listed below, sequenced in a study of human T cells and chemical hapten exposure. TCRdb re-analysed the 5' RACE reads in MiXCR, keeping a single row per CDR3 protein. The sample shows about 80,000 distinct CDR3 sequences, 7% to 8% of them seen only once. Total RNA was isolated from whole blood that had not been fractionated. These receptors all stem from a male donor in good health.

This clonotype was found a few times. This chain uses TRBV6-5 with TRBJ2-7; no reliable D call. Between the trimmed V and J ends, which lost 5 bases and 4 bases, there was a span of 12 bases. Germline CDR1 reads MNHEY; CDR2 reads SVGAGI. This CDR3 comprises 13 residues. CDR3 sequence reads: CASSAARGYEQYF. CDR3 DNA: TGTGCCAGCAGTGCAGCTAGAGGATACGAGCAGTACTTC.

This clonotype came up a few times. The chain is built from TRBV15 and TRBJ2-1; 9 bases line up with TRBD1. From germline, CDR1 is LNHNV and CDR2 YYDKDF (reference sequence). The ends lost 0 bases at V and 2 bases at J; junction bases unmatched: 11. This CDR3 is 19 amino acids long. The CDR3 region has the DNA TGTGCCACCAGCAGAGACTTGGGAACCGGGACAGGGACCTACAATGAGCAGTTCTTC. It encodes CATSRDLGTGTGTYNEQFF.

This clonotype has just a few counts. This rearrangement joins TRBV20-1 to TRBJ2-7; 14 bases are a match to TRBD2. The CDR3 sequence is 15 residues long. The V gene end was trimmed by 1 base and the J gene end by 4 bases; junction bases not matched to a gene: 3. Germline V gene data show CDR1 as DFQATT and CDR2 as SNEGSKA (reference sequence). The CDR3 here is CSARGTSGGLYEQYF. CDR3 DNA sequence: TGCAGTGCTAGAGGGACTAGCGGGGGGCTTTACGAGCAGTACTTC.

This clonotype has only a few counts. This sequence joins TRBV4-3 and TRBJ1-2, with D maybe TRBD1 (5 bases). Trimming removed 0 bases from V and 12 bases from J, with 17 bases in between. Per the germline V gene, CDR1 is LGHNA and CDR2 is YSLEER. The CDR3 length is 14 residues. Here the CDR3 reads CASSQEVRLWGDTF. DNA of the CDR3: TGCGCCAGCAGCCAAGAAGTCAGGCTGTGGGGCGACACCTTC.

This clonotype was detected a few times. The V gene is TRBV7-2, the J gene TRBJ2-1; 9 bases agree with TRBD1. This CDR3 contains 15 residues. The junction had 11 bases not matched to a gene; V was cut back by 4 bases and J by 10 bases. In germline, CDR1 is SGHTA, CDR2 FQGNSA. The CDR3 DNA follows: TGTGCCAGCAGCTCCGCCATACCAACAGGGGGCGAGCAGTTCTTC. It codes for CASSSAIPTGGEQFF. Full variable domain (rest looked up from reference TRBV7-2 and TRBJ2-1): GAGVSQSPSNKVTEKGKDVELRCDPISGHTALYWYRQSLGQGLEFLIYFQGNSAPDKSGLPSDRFSAERTGGSVSTLTIQRTQQEDSAVYLCASSSAIPTGGEQFFGPGTRLTVL.

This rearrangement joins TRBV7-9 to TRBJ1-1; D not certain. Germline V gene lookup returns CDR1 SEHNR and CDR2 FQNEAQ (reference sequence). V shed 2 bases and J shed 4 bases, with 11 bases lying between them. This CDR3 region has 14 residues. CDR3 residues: CASSLNTGGTEAFF. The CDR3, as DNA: TGTGCCAGCAGCTTAAATACGGGAGGCACTGAAGCTTTCTTT.

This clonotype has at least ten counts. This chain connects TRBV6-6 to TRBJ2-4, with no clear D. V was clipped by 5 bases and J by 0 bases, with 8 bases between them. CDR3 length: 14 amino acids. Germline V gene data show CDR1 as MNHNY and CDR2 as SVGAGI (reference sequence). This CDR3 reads CASSSDLAKNIQYF. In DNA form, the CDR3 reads TGTGCCAGCAGTAGCGATCTAGCCAAAAACATTCAGTACTTC.

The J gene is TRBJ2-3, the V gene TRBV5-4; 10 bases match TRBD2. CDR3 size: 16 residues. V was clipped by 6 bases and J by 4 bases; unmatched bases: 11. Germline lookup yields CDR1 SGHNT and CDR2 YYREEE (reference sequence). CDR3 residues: CASNPSGGPWADTQYF. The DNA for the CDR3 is TGTGCCAGCAACCCTAGCGGGGGACCGTGGGCAGATACGCAGTATTTT.

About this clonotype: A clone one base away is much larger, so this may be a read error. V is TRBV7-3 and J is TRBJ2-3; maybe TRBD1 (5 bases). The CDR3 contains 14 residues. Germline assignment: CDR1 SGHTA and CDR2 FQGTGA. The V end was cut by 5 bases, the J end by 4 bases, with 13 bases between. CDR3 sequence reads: CASSLQGMADTQYF. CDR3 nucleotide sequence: TGTGCCAGCAGCCTTCAGGGCATGGCAGATACGCAGTATTTT.

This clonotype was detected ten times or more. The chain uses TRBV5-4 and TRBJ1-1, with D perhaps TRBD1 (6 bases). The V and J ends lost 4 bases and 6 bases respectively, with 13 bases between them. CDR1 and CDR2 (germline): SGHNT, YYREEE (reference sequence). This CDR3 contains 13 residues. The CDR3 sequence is CASSPGQPAEAFF. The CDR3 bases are TGTGCCAGCAGCCCTGGACAGCCGGCTGAAGCTTTCTTT.

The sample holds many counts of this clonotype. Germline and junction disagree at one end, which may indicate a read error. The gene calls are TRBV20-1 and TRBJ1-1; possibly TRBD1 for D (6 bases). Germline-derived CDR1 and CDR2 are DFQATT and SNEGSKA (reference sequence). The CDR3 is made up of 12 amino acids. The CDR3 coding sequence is TGCAGTGCTAGATACGGGACACCTATCTTATGCTTT. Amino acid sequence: CSARYGTPILCF.

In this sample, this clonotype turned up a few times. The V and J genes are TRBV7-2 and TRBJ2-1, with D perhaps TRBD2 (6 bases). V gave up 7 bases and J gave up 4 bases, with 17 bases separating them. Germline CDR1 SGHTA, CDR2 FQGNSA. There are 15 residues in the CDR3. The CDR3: CASKNLAYVYNEQFF. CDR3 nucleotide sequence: TGTGCCAGCAAAAATCTAGCGTACGTATACAATGAGCAGTTCTTC.

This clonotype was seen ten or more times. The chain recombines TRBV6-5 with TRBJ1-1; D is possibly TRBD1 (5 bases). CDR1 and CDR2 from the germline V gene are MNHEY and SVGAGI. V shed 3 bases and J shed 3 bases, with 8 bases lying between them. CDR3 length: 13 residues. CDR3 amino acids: CASSYGGYTEAFF. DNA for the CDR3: TGTGCCAGCAGTTATGGGGGATACACTGAAGCTTTCTTT.

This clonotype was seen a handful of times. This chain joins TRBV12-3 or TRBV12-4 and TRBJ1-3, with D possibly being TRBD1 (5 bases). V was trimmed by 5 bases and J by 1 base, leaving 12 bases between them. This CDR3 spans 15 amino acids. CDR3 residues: CASSLGLSSGNTIYF. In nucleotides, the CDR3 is TGTGCCAGCAGTCTGGGACTGTCATCTGGAAACACCATATATTTT.

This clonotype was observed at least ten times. CDR3 DNA sequence: TGTGCCTGGAGTGTAGGCCGGAACTATGGCTACACCTTC. Protein product: CAWSVGRNYGYTF. The gene calls are TRBV30 and TRBJ1-2; D unresolved. Trimming shortened V by 0 bases and J by 2 bases, and 7 bases separated the two germline ends. The CDR3 runs 13 residues. Per germline, CDR1 GTSNPN and CDR2 SVGIG (reference sequence).

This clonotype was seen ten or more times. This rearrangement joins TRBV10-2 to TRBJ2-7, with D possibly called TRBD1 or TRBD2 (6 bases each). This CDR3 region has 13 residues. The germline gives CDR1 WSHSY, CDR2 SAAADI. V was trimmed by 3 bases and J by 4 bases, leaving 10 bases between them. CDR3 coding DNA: TGCGCCAGCAGTGATCGAGGGGGGTACGAGCAGTACTTC. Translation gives CASSDRGGYEQYF.

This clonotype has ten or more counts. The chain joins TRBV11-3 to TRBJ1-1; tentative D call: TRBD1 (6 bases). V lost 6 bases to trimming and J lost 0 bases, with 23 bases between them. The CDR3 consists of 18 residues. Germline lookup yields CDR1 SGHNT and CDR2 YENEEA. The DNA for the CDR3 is TGTGCCAGCAGGCCGCGATACAGGGATATCCCGTTGAACACTGAAGCTTTCTTT. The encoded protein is CASRPRYRDIPLNTEAFF.

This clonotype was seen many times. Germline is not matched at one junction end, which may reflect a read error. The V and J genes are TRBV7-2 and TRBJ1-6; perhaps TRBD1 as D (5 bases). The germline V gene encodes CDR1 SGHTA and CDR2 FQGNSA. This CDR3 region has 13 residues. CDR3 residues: CASSLKGAVAISF. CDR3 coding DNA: TGTGCCAGCAGCTTAAAAGGGGCCGTTGCGATATCTTTT.

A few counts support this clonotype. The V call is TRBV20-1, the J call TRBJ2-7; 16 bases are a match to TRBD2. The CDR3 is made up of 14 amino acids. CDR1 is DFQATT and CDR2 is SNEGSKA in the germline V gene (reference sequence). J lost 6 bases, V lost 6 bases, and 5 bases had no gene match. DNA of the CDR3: TGCAGTGCAGGGACTAGCGGGAGGGCGTCCGAGCAGTACTTC. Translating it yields CSAGTSGRASEQYF.

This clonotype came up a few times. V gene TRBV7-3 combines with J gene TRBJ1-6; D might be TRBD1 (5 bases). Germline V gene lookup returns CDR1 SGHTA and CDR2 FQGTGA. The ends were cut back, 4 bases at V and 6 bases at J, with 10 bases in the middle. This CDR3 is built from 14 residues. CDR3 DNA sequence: TGTGCCAGCAGCTCCCAGGGATCTAATTCACCCCTCCACTTT. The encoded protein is CASSSQGSNSPLHF.

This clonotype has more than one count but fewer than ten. The CDR3 sequence is CASSPGTSGATDTQYF. The CDR3 nucleotides read TGTGCCAGCAGCCCAGGGACTAGCGGGGCCACAGATACGCAGTATTTT. The chain employs TRBV11-3 and TRBJ2-3; 13 bases align to TRBD2. J lost 2 bases, V lost 5 bases, and 4 bases had no gene match. This CDR3 spans 16 amino acids. Germline CDR1 SGHNT, CDR2 YENEEA.

The CDR3 protein is CASRDTDNSPLHF. The CDR3 bases are TGTGCCAGCCGAGACACAGATAATTCACCCCTCCACTTT. J is TRBJ1-6 and V is TRBV6-5, with unresolved D. The CDR3 covers 13 residues. Looked up from germline, CDR1 is MNHEY and CDR2 is SVGAGI. V was clipped by 8 bases and J by 5 bases, with 10 bases between them.

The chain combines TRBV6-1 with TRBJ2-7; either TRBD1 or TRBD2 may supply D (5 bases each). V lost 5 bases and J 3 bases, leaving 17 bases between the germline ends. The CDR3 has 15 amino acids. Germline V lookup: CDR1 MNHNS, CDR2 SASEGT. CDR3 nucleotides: TGTGCCAGCAGTCAATGGGACGTGGAAGACTACGAGCAGTACTTC. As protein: CASSQWDVEDYEQYF.

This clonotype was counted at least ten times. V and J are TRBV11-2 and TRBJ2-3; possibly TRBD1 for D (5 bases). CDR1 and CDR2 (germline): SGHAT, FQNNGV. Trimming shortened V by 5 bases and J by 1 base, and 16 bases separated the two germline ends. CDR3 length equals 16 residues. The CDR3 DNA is TGTGCCAGCAGCCCACCGATAACAGGACGCACAGATACGCAGTATTTT. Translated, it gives CASSPPITGRTDTQYF.

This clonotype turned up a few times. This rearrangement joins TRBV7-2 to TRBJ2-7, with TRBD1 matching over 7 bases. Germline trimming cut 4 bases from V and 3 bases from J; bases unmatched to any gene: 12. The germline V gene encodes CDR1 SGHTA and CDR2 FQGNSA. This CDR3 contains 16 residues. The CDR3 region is CASSSPPGTVFYEQYF. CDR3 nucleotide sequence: TGTGCCAGCAGCTCCCCCCCCGGGACAGTGTTCTACGAGCAGTACTTC.

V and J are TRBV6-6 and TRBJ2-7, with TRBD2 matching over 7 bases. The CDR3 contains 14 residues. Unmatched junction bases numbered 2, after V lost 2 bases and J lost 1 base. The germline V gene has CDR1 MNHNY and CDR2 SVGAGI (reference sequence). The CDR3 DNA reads TGTGCCAGCAGTTACCGGGGAGGGTCCTACGAGCAGTACTTC. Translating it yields CASSYRGGSYEQYF.

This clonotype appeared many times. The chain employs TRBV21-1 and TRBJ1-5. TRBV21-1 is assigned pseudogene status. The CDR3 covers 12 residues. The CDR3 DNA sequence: TGTGCCAGCAGCAACGCCCCTGCCGGGCCCCATTTT. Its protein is CASSNAPAGPHF.

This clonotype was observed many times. The CDR3 DNA is TGTGCCAGCTCACCAGAGGGCCGGACCAAAAACATTCAGTACTTC. It specifies CASSPEGRTKNIQYF. The chain employs TRBV18 and TRBJ2-4; D is possibly TRBD2 (5 bases). Between the trimmed V and J ends, which lost 2 bases and 2 bases, there was a span of 10 bases. Germline-derived CDR1 and CDR2 are KGHSH and LQKENI. The CDR3 length is 15 residues.

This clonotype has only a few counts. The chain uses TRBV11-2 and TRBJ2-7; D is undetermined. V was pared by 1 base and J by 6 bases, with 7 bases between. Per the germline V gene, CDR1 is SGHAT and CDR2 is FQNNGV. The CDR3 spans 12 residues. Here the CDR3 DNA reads TGTGCCAGCAGCTTAGGGTTCGGCGAGCAGTACTTC. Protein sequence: CASSLGFGEQYF.

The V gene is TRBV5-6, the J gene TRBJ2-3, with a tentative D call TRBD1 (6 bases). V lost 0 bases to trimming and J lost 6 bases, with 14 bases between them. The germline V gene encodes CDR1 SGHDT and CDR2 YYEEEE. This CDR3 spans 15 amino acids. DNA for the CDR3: TGTGCCAGCAGCTTGGGACAGGAATTTAAGGATACGCAGTATTTT. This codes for CASSLGQEFKDTQYF. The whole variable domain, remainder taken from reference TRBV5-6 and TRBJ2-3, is DAGVTQSPTHLIKTRGQQVTLRCSPKSGHDTVSWYQQALGQGPQFIFQYYEEEERQRGNFPDRFSGHQFPNYSSELNVNALLLGDSALYLCASSLGQEFKDTQYFGPGTRLTVL.

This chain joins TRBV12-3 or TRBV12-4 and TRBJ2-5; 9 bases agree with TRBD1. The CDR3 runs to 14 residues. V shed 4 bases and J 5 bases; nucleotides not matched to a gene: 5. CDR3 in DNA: TGTGCCAGCAGTTCGGACAGGGGTGGCGAGACCCAGTACTTC. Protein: CASSSDRGGETQYF.